One T cell receptor beta chain is described in this entry. The same CDR3 is also encoded by other DNA sequences in this sample. The sample is drawn from a study of shared clonotypes between healthy human individuals. Naive CD8 cells comprised CD45RO-negative, CCR7-positively selected cells, excluding terminally differentiated effector memory CD45RA+ cells. The CDR3 consists of 14 residues. With 6 bases removed from V and 0 bases from J, the gap between germline ends came to 12 bases. The germline V gene encodes CDR1 SNHLY and CDR2 FYNNEI. How the authors handled the data: Junction-only sequences produced by ImmunoSEQ had no quality scores, so filtering differed. Assay used: immunoSEQ multiplex PCR; TCRdb lists only in-frame clones, some missing. V and J calls and clone size are those listed in that table; D and trimming were worked out from the DNA. The sample yields millions of clones, about 95% seen once.

The chain joins TRBV2 to TRBJ2-7; D is tentatively TRBD1 or TRBD2 (5 bases each). What was sequenced was naive CD8+ T cells sorted from blood. The clonotype was recovered from a man aged 18 to 35 in good health. CDR3 loop: CASSPGTLSYEQYF. The CDR3 nucleotides read TGTGCCAGCAGCCCCGGGACCCTCTCCTACGAGCAGTACTTC.